This is a list of T cell receptor beta chains from one sample in a study of shared clonotypes between healthy human individuals. Sequencing was performed with immunoSEQ multiplex PCR; in TCRdb, only in-frame clones are kept and a portion is missing. The sample lists around 600,000 clones; around 97% were seen once. The source material was naive CD4+ T cells sorted from blood. The receptors were sampled from a woman in her twenties or thirties in good health. Each CDR3 is given with its conserved first and last residue. Fields, in order: J gene, clone size, V gene, D gene, CDR3 protein, CDR3 DNA. D genes are given only for firm matches. Not every row has a clone size; where given, it reads once, few, many or a size class.

J gene: TRBJ2-2; clone size: once; V gene: TRBV19; D gene: .; CDR3 protein: CASIGGSISNIAGELFF; CDR3 DNA: TGTGCCAGTATTGGGGGGAGTATTTCGAATATCGCCGGGGAGCTGTTTTTT
J gene: TRBJ2-5; clone size: .; V gene: TRBV11-2; D gene: .; CDR3 protein: CASSKGQAQETQYF; CDR3 DNA: TGTGCCAGCAGCAAAGGACAAGCCCAAGAGACCCAGTACTTC
J gene: TRBJ1-2; clone size: .; V gene: TRBV29-1; D gene: .; CDR3 protein: CSVPFQGAWGYTF; CDR3 DNA: TGCAGCGTCCCGTTTCAAGGGGCCTGGGGCTACACCTTC
J gene: TRBJ1-1; clone size: .; V gene: TRBV11-2; D gene: TRBD1; CDR3 protein: CASSLVWDRGTEAFF; CDR3 DNA: TGTGCCAGCAGCTTAGTTTGGGACAGGGGCACTGAAGCTTTCTTT
J gene: TRBJ2-7; clone size: .; V gene: TRBV9; D gene: .; CDR3 protein: CASSVAQVPGYEQYF; CDR3 DNA: TGTGCCAGCAGCGTAGCACAGGTTCCAGGGTACGAGCAGTACTTC
J gene: TRBJ2-7; clone size: .; V gene: TRBV28; D gene: TRBD2; CDR3 protein: CASSWGGAGGGSYEQYF; CDR3 DNA: TGTGCCAGCAGCTGGGGCGGTGCGGGAGGAGGGTCCTACGAGCAGTACTTC
J gene: TRBJ2-1; clone size: .; V gene: TRBV28; D gene: TRBD2; CDR3 protein: CASERDRSYNEQFF; CDR3 DNA: TGTGCCAGCGAGCGGGATCGCTCCTACAATGAGCAGTTCTTC
J gene: TRBJ2-7; clone size: .; V gene: TRBV27; D gene: .; CDR3 protein: CASSLGKTYEQYF; CDR3 DNA: TGTGCCAGCAGTTTGGGGAAGACCTACGAGCAGTACTTC
J gene: TRBJ2-7; clone size: .; V gene: TRBV4-1; D gene: TRBD1; CDR3 protein: CASSQVLIPTGDVYEQYF; CDR3 DNA: TGCGCCAGCAGCCAAGTCCTTATCCCCACAGGGGATGTTTACGAGCAGTACTTC
J gene: TRBJ2-2; clone size: .; V gene: TRBV6-1; D gene: TRBD1; CDR3 protein: CASSTRGPGELFF; CDR3 DNA: TGTGCCAGCAGTACAAGGGGGCCCGGGGAGCTGTTTTTT
J gene: TRBJ2-5; clone size: .; V gene: TRBV7-3; D gene: TRBD1; CDR3 protein: CASSLTGGKQETQYF; CDR3 DNA: TGTGCCAGCAGCTTGACAGGGGGCAAACAAGAGACCCAGTACTTC
J gene: TRBJ2-1; clone size: .; V gene: TRBV6-6; D gene: .; CDR3 protein: CATMMNNEQFF; CDR3 DNA: TGTGCCACCATGATGAACAATGAGCAGTTCTTC
J gene: TRBJ2-7; clone size: .; V gene: TRBV14; D gene: TRBD2; CDR3 protein: CAPWFRSGSRHEQYF; CDR3 DNA: TGTGCCCCTTGGTTTCGTAGCGGGAGTCGCCACGAGCAGTACTTC
J gene: TRBJ1-2; clone size: .; V gene: TRBV27; D gene: .; CDR3 protein: CASSPLPSYGYTF; CDR3 DNA: TGTGCCAGCAGTCCACTCCCCTCCTATGGCTACACCTTC
J gene: TRBJ1-6; clone size: .; V gene: TRBV20-1; D gene: .; CDR3 protein: CSARWTTLHF; CDR3 DNA: TGCAGTGCTAGGTGGACCACCCTCCACTTT
J gene: TRBJ2-7; clone size: .; V gene: TRBV7-9; D gene: TRBD2; CDR3 protein: CASSLESSGRFSEQYF; CDR3 DNA: TGTGCCAGCAGCTTAGAATCCAGCGGGAGGTTTTCCGAGCAGTACTTC
J gene: TRBJ2-3; clone size: .; V gene: TRBV5-1; D gene: .; CDR3 protein: CASSLIPSTDTQYF; CDR3 DNA: TGCGCCAGCAGCCTCATCCCTAGCACAGATACGCAGTATTTT
J gene: TRBJ2-1; clone size: .; V gene: TRBV11-2; D gene: TRBD2; CDR3 protein: CASSLGLAAEQFF; CDR3 DNA: TGTGCCAGCAGCTTAGGACTAGCGGCAGAGCAGTTCTTC
J gene: TRBJ2-1; clone size: .; V gene: TRBV7-9; D gene: .; CDR3 protein: CASSLEGSSYNEQFF; CDR3 DNA: TGTGCCAGCAGCTTAGAGGGAAGCTCCTACAATGAGCAGTTCTTC
J gene: TRBJ2-4; clone size: .; V gene: TRBV4-1; D gene: .; CDR3 protein: CASSQVWGNAKNIQYF; CDR3 DNA: TGCGCCAGCAGCCAAGTGTGGGGGAACGCCAAAAACATTCAGTACTTC
J gene: TRBJ1-2; clone size: .; V gene: TRBV6-5; D gene: .; CDR3 protein: CASSYSQNFNYGYTF; CDR3 DNA: TGTGCCAGCAGTTACTCCCAGAACTTTAACTATGGCTACACCTTC
J gene: TRBJ2-2; clone size: .; V gene: TRBV30; D gene: .; CDR3 protein: CAWSVRRNRELFF; CDR3 DNA: TGTGCCTGGAGTGTTCGGAGAAACCGGGAGCTGTTTTTT
J gene: TRBJ1-1; clone size: .; V gene: TRBV6-5; D gene: .; CDR3 protein: CASSRGLGFAFF; CDR3 DNA: TGTGCCAGCAGTCGGGGGCTAGGATTTGCTTTCTTT
J gene: TRBJ1-1; clone size: .; V gene: TRBV7-2; D gene: .; CDR3 protein: CASSPRTEAFF; CDR3 DNA: TGTGCCAGCAGCCCCCGAACTGAAGCTTTCTTT
J gene: TRBJ2-6; clone size: once; V gene: TRBV7-9; D gene: TRBD1; CDR3 protein: CASRGQVGSGANVLTF; CDR3 DNA: TGTGCCAGCAGAGGACAGGTGGGCTCTGGGGCCAACGTCCTGACTTTC
J gene: TRBJ2-3; clone size: .; V gene: TRBV19; D gene: .; CDR3 protein: CASSIYPGGTDTQYF; CDR3 DNA: TGTGCCAGTAGTATATATCCGGGAGGCACAGATACGCAGTATTTT
J gene: TRBJ1-3; clone size: .; V gene: TRBV28; D gene: .; CDR3 protein: CASSLLGFGNTIYF; CDR3 DNA: TGTGCCAGCAGTTTATTGGGTTTTGGAAACACCATATATTTT
J gene: TRBJ1-1; clone size: .; V gene: TRBV6-1; D gene: .; CDR3 protein: CASSAKVQTRNTEAFF; CDR3 DNA: TGTGCCAGCAGTGCAAAAGTTCAAACCAGGAACACTGAAGCTTTCTTT
J gene: TRBJ1-1; clone size: .; V gene: TRBV5-5; D gene: .; CDR3 protein: CASSLSPTQNTEAFF; CDR3 DNA: TGTGCCAGCAGCTTGTCCCCTACACAGAACACTGAAGCTTTCTTT
J gene: TRBJ2-7; clone size: .; V gene: TRBV27; D gene: .; CDR3 protein: CASSPAGKRLELFSYEQYF; CDR3 DNA: TGTGCCAGCAGTCCTGCGGGGAAGAGATTGGAACTTTTCTCCTACGAGCAGTACTTC
J gene: TRBJ2-1; clone size: .; V gene: TRBV4-1; D gene: TRBD2; CDR3 protein: CASSQDPGTSGHAPDNEQFF; CDR3 DNA: TGCGCCAGCAGCCAAGATCCGGGGACTAGCGGACATGCACCGGATAATGAGCAGTTCTTC
J gene: TRBJ2-7; clone size: .; V gene: TRBV27; D gene: .; CDR3 protein: CASKPGTSYEQYF; CDR3 DNA: TGTGCCAGTAAACCGGGTACCTCCTACGAGCAGTACTTC
J gene: TRBJ2-6; clone size: .; V gene: TRBV19; D gene: TRBD2; CDR3 protein: CASKVQRGDSGANVLTF; CDR3 DNA: TGTGCCAGTAAAGTTCAGCGGGGTGACTCTGGGGCCAACGTCCTGACTTTC
J gene: TRBJ1-2; clone size: once; V gene: TRBV25-1; D gene: .; CDR3 protein: CASSDPYYGYTF; CDR3 DNA: TGTGCCAGCAGTGATCCATACTATGGCTACACCTTC
J gene: TRBJ2-1; clone size: .; V gene: TRBV30; D gene: TRBD2; CDR3 protein: CASTPGLAGSSYNEQFF; CDR3 DNA: TGTGCCTCCACCCCGGGACTAGCGGGAAGCTCCTACAATGAGCAGTTCTTC
J gene: TRBJ2-7; clone size: .; V gene: TRBV5-5; D gene: TRBD1; CDR3 protein: CASSTGDRGYEQYF; CDR3 DNA: TGTGCCAGCAGCACTGGGGACAGGGGCTACGAGCAGTACTTC
J gene: TRBJ2-3; clone size: .; V gene: TRBV28; D gene: TRBD2; CDR3 protein: CASLEAGGTDTQYF; CDR3 DNA: TGTGCCAGCCTTGAGGCGGGGGGCACAGATACGCAGTATTTT
J gene: TRBJ1-1; clone size: .; V gene: TRBV19; D gene: TRBD1; CDR3 protein: CASRSRSDRGRNEAFF; CDR3 DNA: TGTGCCAGTAGGAGTCGGTCCGACAGGGGGCGAAATGAAGCTTTCTTT
J gene: TRBJ2-2; clone size: once; V gene: TRBV4-1; D gene: TRBD2; CDR3 protein: CASSQGRASGITRNTGELFF; CDR3 DNA: TGCGCCAGCAGCCAAGGTCGGGCTAGCGGGATTACCCGGAACACCGGGGAGCTGTTTTTT
J gene: TRBJ2-1; clone size: .; V gene: TRBV29-1; D gene: TRBD2; CDR3 protein: CSVGRLAGGSEQFF; CDR3 DNA: TGCAGCGTTGGAAGACTAGCGGGAGGAAGTGAGCAGTTCTTC
J gene: TRBJ2-5; clone size: .; V gene: TRBV5-1; D gene: .; CDR3 protein: CASSLGGNQETQYF; CDR3 DNA: TGCGCCAGCAGCTTAGGGGGAAACCAAGAGACCCAGTACTTC
J gene: TRBJ2-7; clone size: .; V gene: TRBV12-2; D gene: .; CDR3 protein: CASHRDIHYEQYF; CDR3 DNA: TGTGCAAGTCACCGGGACATCCACTACGAGCAGTACTTC
J gene: TRBJ2-1; clone size: .; V gene: TRBV9; D gene: TRBD2; CDR3 protein: CASSVSPSGRHYNEQFF; CDR3 DNA: TGTGCCAGCAGCGTATCTCCTTCCGGGAGGCACTACAATGAGCAGTTCTTC
J gene: TRBJ2-3; clone size: .; V gene: TRBV7-2; D gene: .; CDR3 protein: CASSLGRSTQYF; CDR3 DNA: TGTGCCAGCAGCCTAGGGAGGAGTACGCAGTATTTT
J gene: TRBJ1-1; clone size: once; V gene: TRBV28; D gene: TRBD1; CDR3 protein: CASRPETGGRSEAFF; CDR3 DNA: TGTGCCAGCAGACCCGAGACAGGGGGCAGGTCTGAAGCTTTCTTT
J gene: TRBJ2-3; clone size: .; V gene: TRBV5-1; D gene: .; CDR3 protein: CASSTDSGDTQYF; CDR3 DNA: TGCGCCAGCAGCACAGACAGTGGAGATACGCAGTATTTT
J gene: TRBJ2-1; clone size: .; V gene: TRBV5-1; D gene: TRBD2; CDR3 protein: CASSTSGTSKMHEQFF; CDR3 DNA: TGCGCCAGCAGCACCTCCGGGACTAGTAAGATGCATGAGCAGTTCTTC
J gene: TRBJ2-7; clone size: .; V gene: TRBV28; D gene: .; CDR3 protein: CASSPGAGPIYEQYF; CDR3 DNA: TGTGCCAGCAGCCCAGGGGCGGGACCAATCTACGAGCAGTACTTC
J gene: TRBJ2-3; clone size: .; V gene: TRBV27; D gene: .; CDR3 protein: CASSSRVTDTQYF; CDR3 DNA: TGTGCCAGCAGTTCCAGGGTCACAGATACGCAGTATTTT
J gene: TRBJ2-1; clone size: .; V gene: TRBV7-8; D gene: .; CDR3 protein: CASSPDTLLYNEQFF; CDR3 DNA: TGTGCCAGCAGCCCGGACACTTTATTGTACAATGAGCAGTTCTTC
J gene: TRBJ2-1; clone size: .; V gene: TRBV5-1; D gene: .; CDR3 protein: CASSPLQGWSYNEQFF; CDR3 DNA: TGCGCCAGCAGCCCACTCCAAGGGTGGTCCTACAATGAGCAGTTCTTC
J gene: TRBJ2-1; clone size: .; V gene: TRBV6-4; D gene: .; CDR3 protein: CASSAEAGRSYNEQFF; CDR3 DNA: TGTGCCAGCAGTGCGGAAGCGGGCCGCTCCTACAATGAGCAGTTCTTC
J gene: TRBJ2-7; clone size: .; V gene: TRBV18; D gene: .; CDR3 protein: CASSTWARPYEQYF; CDR3 DNA: TGTGCCAGCTCCACCTGGGCCAGACCCTACGAGCAGTACTTC